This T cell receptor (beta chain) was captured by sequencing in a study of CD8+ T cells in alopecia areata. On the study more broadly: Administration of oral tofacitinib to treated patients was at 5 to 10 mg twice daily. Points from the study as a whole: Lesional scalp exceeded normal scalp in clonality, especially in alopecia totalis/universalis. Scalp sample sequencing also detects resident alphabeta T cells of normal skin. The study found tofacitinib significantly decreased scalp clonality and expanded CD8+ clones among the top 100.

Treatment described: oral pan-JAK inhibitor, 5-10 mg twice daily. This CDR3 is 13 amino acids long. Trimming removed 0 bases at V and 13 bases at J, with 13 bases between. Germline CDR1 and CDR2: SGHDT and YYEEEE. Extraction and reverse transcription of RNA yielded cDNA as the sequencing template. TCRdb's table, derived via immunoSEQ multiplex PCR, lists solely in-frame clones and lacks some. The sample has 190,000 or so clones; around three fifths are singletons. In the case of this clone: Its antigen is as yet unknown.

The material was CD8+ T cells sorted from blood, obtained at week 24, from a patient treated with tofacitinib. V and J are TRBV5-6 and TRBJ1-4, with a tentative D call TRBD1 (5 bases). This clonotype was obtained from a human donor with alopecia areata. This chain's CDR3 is CASSLAGEGLLFF. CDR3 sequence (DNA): TGTGCCAGCAGCTTGGCCGGTGAGGGGCTACTGTTTTTT. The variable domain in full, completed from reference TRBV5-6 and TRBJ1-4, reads DAGVTQSPTHLIKTRGQQVTLRCSPKSGHDTVSWYQQALGQGPQFIFQYYEEEERQRGNFPDRFSGHQFPNYSSELNVNALLLGDSALYLCASSLAGEGLLFFGSGTQLSVL.